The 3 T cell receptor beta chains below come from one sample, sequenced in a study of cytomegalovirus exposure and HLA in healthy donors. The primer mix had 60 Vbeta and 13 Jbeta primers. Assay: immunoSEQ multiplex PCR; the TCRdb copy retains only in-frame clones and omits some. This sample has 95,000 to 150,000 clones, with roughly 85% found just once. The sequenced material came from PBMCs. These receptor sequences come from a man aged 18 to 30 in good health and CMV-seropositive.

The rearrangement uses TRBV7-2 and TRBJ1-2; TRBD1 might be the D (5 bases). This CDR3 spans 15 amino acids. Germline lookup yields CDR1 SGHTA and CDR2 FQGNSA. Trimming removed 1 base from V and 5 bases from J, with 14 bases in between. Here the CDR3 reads CASSLDRGWGYGYTF. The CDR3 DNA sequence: TGTGCCAGCAGCTTAGACCGGGGGTGGGGTTATGGCTACACCTTC.

The CDR3 spells CASSEAGGRGSPLHF. CDR3 bases: TGTGCCAGCAGTGAAGCGGGGGGAAGGGGTTCACCCCTCCACTTT. This rearrangement joins TRBV6-1 to TRBJ1-6; D is possibly TRBD1 (5 bases). Trimming pared 0 bases from V and 9 bases from J, leaving 12 bases between. Per the germline V gene, CDR1 is MNHNS and CDR2 is SASEGT. This CDR3 is built from 15 residues.

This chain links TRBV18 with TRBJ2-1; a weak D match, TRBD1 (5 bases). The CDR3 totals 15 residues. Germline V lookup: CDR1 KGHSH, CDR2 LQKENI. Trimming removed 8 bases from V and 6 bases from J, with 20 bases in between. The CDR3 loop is CASQGARELGNEQFF. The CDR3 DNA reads TGTGCCAGCCAAGGGGCCAGGGAATTGGGCAATGAGCAGTTCTTC.